The 2 T cell receptor beta chains given below trace back to one sample, sequenced in a study of blood T cell repertoires in COVID-19. The protocol was immunoSEQ multiplex PCR, while the TCRdb copy is restricted to in-frame clones and leaves out a portion. The sample carries roughly 310,000 clones, 88% recorded once. Sequenced input: peripheral blood. These receptors were taken from a woman aged 45-59 years with active or convalescent COVID-19.

The chain joins TRBV21-1 to TRBJ2-1; the DNA was not used to check the table's D call, TRBD1. TRBV21-1 is flagged as a pseudogene. CDR3 size: 15 residues. CDR3 DNA: TGTGCCAGAGCTAAGACAGTTGGGTCTTACGATGAGCAGTTCTTC. It codes for CARAKTVGSYDEQFF.

Concerning this clone: The same CDR3 is also encoded by other DNA sequences in this sample. The rearrangement links TRBV6-5 to TRBJ1-2, with D perhaps matching TRBD1 (6 bases). Germline V lookup: CDR1 MNHEY, CDR2 SVGAGI. The CDR3 runs to 12 residues. Trimming left V 5 bases short and J 5 bases short, with 9 bases between. CDR3 region: CASSPDSYGYTF. CDR3 DNA: TGTGCCAGCAGTCCGGACAGTTATGGCTACACCTTC.